These 20 T cell receptor beta chains came from one sample sequenced in a study of OX40 agonist ivuxolimab in advanced cancers. Clones were read by immunoSEQ multiplex PCR, and TCRdb kept only the in-frame ones, dropping some. The sample yields 20,000 to 25,000 clones, more than 75% seen once. Sequenced here: CD4+ or CD8+ T cells sorted from blood, sampled in a trial of the OX40 agonist ivuxolimab. The receptors originated from an adult with an advanced solid tumor such as melanoma, head and neck, liver or kidney cancer.

V usage is TRBV5-1 and J usage is TRBJ1-1, with 8 positions matching TRBD1. In germline, CDR1 is SGHRS, CDR2 YFSETQ. V was clipped by 0 bases and J by 3 bases; unmatched bases: 13. The CDR3 sequence is 18 residues long. CDR3 amino acids: CASSLDVTGVYGDTEAFF. CDR3 nucleotide sequence: TGCGCCAGCAGCTTGGATGTGACAGGGGTGTACGGGGACACTGAAGCTTTCTTT.

J is TRBJ1-1 and V is TRBV7-9; no reliable D call. The CDR3 totals 16 residues. V was clipped by 4 bases and J by 10 bases, with 25 bases between them. Germline CDR1 is SEHNR and CDR2 is FQNEAQ (reference sequence). The CDR3 protein is CASSSRTTSEVLLAFF. CDR3 coding DNA: TGTGCCAGCAGCTCCCGGACTACATCTGAAGTGTTGTTAGCTTTCTTT.

The chain has TRBV5-6 and TRBJ2-7, with a weak D call TRBD1 (5 bases). The V gene's germline CDR1 is SGHDT and CDR2 YYEEEE. V was shortened by 2 bases and J by 4 bases, with 13 bases between the two germline ends. CDR3 size: 14 residues. The CDR3 sequence is CASSFPSGRYEQYF. The CDR3, as DNA: TGTGCCAGCAGCTTTCCGTCAGGGCGATACGAGCAGTACTTC.

The rearrangement joins TRBV7-6 to TRBJ2-7; 8 bases are shared with TRBD2. This CDR3 region has 15 residues. Germline V gives CDR1 SGHVS, CDR2 FNYEAQ. Trimming at V came to 4 bases and at J to 1 base, leaving 6 bases not matched to a gene. The DNA of the CDR3 is TGTGCCAGCAGCTCTAGCGGGCCTTTTTCCTACGAGCAGTACTTC. This translates into CASSSSGPFSYEQYF.

The J gene is TRBJ2-5, the V gene TRBV4-3; D not resolved. The CDR3 spans 15 residues. The germline gives CDR1 LGHNA, CDR2 YSLEER. V lost 0 bases and J 2 bases, leaving 10 bases between the germline ends. CDR3 DNA: TGCGCCAGCAGCCAAGATACGAGAGGTCAAGAGACCCAGTACTTC. This gives the protein CASSQDTRGQETQYF.

The J gene is TRBJ2-7, the V gene TRBV7-6, with 8 bases matching TRBD1. CDR1 and CDR2 (germline): SGHVS, FNYEAQ. The junction had 8 bases not matched to a gene; V was cut back by 6 bases and J by 4 bases. The CDR3 sequence is 14 residues long. CDR3 bases: TGTGCCAGCAGTTTCCAGGGGGCGGGTTACGAGCAGTACTTC. This codes for CASSFQGAGYEQYF.

This clone was recorded once. The rearrangement uses TRBV5-8 and TRBJ2-7, with TRBD1 matching 11 bases. After removal of 4 bases from V and 9 bases from J, the junction contained 3 bases not matched to a gene. Germline lookup yields CDR1 SGHTS and CDR2 YDEGEE. This CDR3 is 12 amino acids long. CDR3 amino acids: CASSDGQGAQYF. DNA for the CDR3: TGTGCCAGCAGCGACGGACAGGGGGCGCAGTACTTC.

This chain joins TRBV27 and TRBJ2-7, with TRBD1 as a possible D gene (7 bases). The CDR3 runs to 14 residues. V was shortened by 8 bases and J by 2 bases, with 16 bases between the two germline ends. Germline CDR1 reads MNHEY; CDR2 reads SMNVEV (reference sequence). CDR3 sequence: CASLDPGGTYEQYF. The CDR3 nucleotides are TGTGCCAGCCTGGACCCAGGGGGGACCTACGAGCAGTACTTC.

The chain uses TRBV6-6 and TRBJ1-2, with D uncertain. Trimming took 5 bases from V and 8 from J, leaving 15 bases between them. The CDR3 totals 13 residues. The germline CDR1 and CDR2 sequences are MNHNY and SVGAGI (reference sequence). DNA for the CDR3: TGTGCCAGCAGTCCCTCCAGGCTAGACGGCTACACCTTC. The encoded protein is CASSPSRLDGYTF.

The chain recombines TRBV29-1 with TRBJ2-7; 10 positions match TRBD2. CDR1 is SQVTM, CDR2 ANQGSEA, per germline. The junction had 14 bases not matched to a gene; V was cut back by 0 bases and J by 9 bases. The CDR3 loop spans 16 amino acids. The CDR3 region has the DNA TGCAGCGTTGAAGATGCGTCTAGCGGGGGTGCTTGGGGGCAGTACTTC. Translation gives CSVEDASSGGAWGQYF.

The V gene is TRBV6-1, the J gene TRBJ1-3; possible D gene TRBD1, 6 bases. Trimming removed 7 bases at V and 0 bases at J, with 10 bases between. CDR1 is MNHNS and CDR2 is SASEGT in the germline V gene. This CDR3 has 14 residues. In DNA, the CDR3 is TGTGCCAGCACCCGGGACATCTCTGGAAACACCATATATTTT. This gives the protein CASTRDISGNTIYF.

The rearrangement links TRBV13 to TRBJ2-3; tentative D call: TRBD2 (6 bases). This CDR3 region has 11 residues. V was pared by 7 bases and J by 4 bases, with 6 bases between. Germline assignment: CDR1 PRHDT and CDR2 FYEKMQ (reference sequence). The chain's CDR3 is CASTGADTQYF. CDR3 nucleotides: TGTGCCAGCACGGGGGCAGATACGCAGTATTTT.

The chain links TRBV29-1 to TRBJ2-5; 7 bases map to TRBD1. In germline, CDR1 is SQVTM, CDR2 ANQGSEA. V was pared by 3 bases and J by 0 bases, with 10 bases of the junction left unmatched. This CDR3 spans 16 amino acids. The CDR3, as DNA: TGCAGCGTTGAGAGGGGGCACCGAGGAAACCAAGAGACCCAGTACTTC. Its translation: CSVERGHRGNQETQYF.

This chain connects TRBV27 to TRBJ1-1; D call uncertain. From germline, CDR1 is MNHEY and CDR2 SMNVEV (reference sequence). The CDR3 spans 13 residues. Trimming left V 3 bases short and J 0 bases short, with 5 bases between. CDR3 loop: CASSLALNTEAFF. The CDR3 DNA follows: TGTGCCAGCAGTTTGGCCCTGAACACTGAAGCTTTCTTT.

The table lists this clone with a count of one. The chain employs TRBV29-1 and TRBJ1-2; D may be TRBD1 (5 bases). Germline V CDR1 and CDR2: SQVTM, ANQGSEA. The length of the CDR3 is 13 residues. The ends were cut back, 3 bases at V and 7 bases at J, with 15 bases in the middle. Here the CDR3 reads CSVDSRGAGGYTF. CDR3 bases: TGCAGCGTTGATAGTAGGGGCGCCGGTGGCTACACCTTC.

The rearrangement links TRBV18 to TRBJ2-7, with 12 bases identical to TRBD2. Trimming removed 3 bases from V and 0 bases from J; junction bases left unmatched: 15. CDR1 and CDR2 from the germline V gene are KGHSH and LQKENI. There are 20 residues in the CDR3. CDR3 sequence: CASSPRRLAGEAHISYEQYF. The CDR3 nucleotides read TGTGCCAGCTCACCCCGAAGACTAGCGGGGGAAGCACATATCTCCTACGAGCAGTACTTC.

This clone was detected only once. This chain joins TRBV4-1 and TRBJ2-7; either TRBD1 or TRBD2 may fit D (5 bases each). Germline loops: CDR1 MGHRA, CDR2 YSYEKL. The CDR3 is 14 amino acids. V was clipped by 1 base and J by 0 bases, with 7 bases between them. In nucleotides, the CDR3 is TGCGCCAGCAGCCAAGGTGGGGGCTCCTACGAGCAGTACTTC. Translated: CASSQGGGSYEQYF.

The chain combines TRBV18 with TRBJ2-5, with D tentatively TRBD1 or TRBD2 (6 bases each). CDR1 is KGHSH and CDR2 is LQKENI in the germline V gene. Trimming took 3 bases from V and 5 from J, leaving 13 bases between them. The CDR3 spans 14 residues. CDR3 sequence reads: CASSPPVGGETQYF. CDR3 DNA: TGTGCCAGCTCACCCCCTGTGGGGGGCGAGACCCAGTACTTC.

This clone showed up just once. The chain uses TRBV13 and TRBJ1-5; TRBD1 agrees at 9 bases. The J segment lost 7 bases and the V segment lost 5 bases, leaving 6 bases of the junction unmatched. CDR1 is PRHDT, CDR2 FYEKMQ, per germline (reference sequence). The CDR3 sequence is 14 residues long. CDR3 in amino acids: CASSQGTGIQPQHF. The DNA of the CDR3 is TGTGCCAGCAGCCAAGGGACAGGGATCCAGCCCCAGCATTTT.

By frequency in the sample, this clone is medium-sized. V and J are TRBV6-6 and TRBJ2-7; the D is unclear. CDR3 length: 13 amino acids. The germline V gene has CDR1 MNHNY and CDR2 SVGAGI (reference sequence). V lost 0 bases and J lost 7, with 10 bases in between. CDR3 sequence: CASSYSLTGEQYF. CDR3 coding DNA: TGTGCCAGCAGTTACTCACTAACTGGGGAGCAGTACTTC.